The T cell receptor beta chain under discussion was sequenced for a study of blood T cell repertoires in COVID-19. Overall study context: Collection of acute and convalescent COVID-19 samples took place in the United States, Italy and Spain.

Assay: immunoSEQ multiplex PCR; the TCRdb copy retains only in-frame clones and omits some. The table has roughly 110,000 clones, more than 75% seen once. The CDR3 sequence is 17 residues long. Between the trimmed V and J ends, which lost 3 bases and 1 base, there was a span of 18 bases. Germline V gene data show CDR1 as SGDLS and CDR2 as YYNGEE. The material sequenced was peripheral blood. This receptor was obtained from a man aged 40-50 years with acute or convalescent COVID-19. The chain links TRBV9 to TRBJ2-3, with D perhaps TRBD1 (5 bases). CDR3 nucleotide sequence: TGTGCCAGCAGCGACCCCTACTTATGGGGCCGCACAGATACGCAGTATTTT. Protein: CASSDPYLWGRTDTQYF.